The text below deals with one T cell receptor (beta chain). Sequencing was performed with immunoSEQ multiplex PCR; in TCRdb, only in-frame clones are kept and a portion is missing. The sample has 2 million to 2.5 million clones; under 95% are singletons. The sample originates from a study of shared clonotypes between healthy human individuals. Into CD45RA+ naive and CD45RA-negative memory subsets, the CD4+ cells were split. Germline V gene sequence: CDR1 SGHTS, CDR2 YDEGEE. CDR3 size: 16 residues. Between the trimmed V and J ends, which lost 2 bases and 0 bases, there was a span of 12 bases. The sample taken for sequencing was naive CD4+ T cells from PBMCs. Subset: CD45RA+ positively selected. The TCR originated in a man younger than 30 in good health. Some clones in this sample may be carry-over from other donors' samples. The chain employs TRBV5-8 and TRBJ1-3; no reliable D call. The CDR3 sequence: CASSFGFLSSGNTIYF. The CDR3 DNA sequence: TGTGCCAGCAGCTTTGGCTTCTTGAGCTCTGGAAACACCATATATTTT.